The T cell receptor beta chain described here comes from a study of CD8+CD57+ T cells in acquired aplastic anemia. Study-level background: 3.2 ug was the average amount of DNA from sorted CD4+ and CD8+ cells.

Profiling of TCR beta VDJ combinations and CDR3 sequences used genomic DNA as template. Via MiXCR, TCRdb re-called the reads, giving one row per CDR3 protein. In the table there are under 250,000 distinct CDR3 sequences, more than 40% of which are singletons. Patients sequenced had flow cytometry evidence of CD8+CD57+ cell expansion. The V and J ends lost 6 bases and 6 bases respectively, with 12 bases between them. The germline CDR1 and CDR2 sequences are KGHDR and SFDVKD. The CDR3 has 13 residues. This receptor was obtained from a human donor with aplastic anemia. Sequencing was carried out using sorted CD4+, CD8+, or CD8+CD57+ T cells (not recorded which) from PBMCs. The chain combines TRBV24-1 with TRBJ2-3; D not certain. The chain's CDR3 is CATSFSVSDTQYF. The CDR3 coding sequence is TGTGCCACCAGTTTTTCAGTTTCGGATACGCAGTATTTT.